This T cell receptor beta chain came from a study of cytomegalovirus exposure and HLA in healthy donors. Points from the study as a whole: An ancestry cluster, one associated with Asian ancestry, reportedly showed fewer N-insertions than the roughly 610-donor mean in a later analysis. For most TCR sequences rarity was the rule, although some public TCRs occurred in many donors. Analysis performed later showed TCR beta chains linked to HLA being more clonally expanded than equally common others.

Primers for the PCR totalled 60 Vbeta and 13 Jbeta. TCRdb keeps only in-frame clones here, not all; method: immunoSEQ multiplex PCR. The repertoire has roughly 150,000 clones, about three quarters of them found once; the top ten carry around 7%. With respect to this clone: Its antigen remains unknown.

The CDR3 runs 15 residues. Looked up from germline, CDR1 is SGHTA and CDR2 is FQGNSA. The V end lost 8 bases, the J end lost 4 bases, and 20 bases lay between the germline ends. The J gene is TRBJ1-2, the V gene TRBV7-2, with D hard to call. The receptor comes from a middle-aged woman in good health and CMV-seropositive. Material: PBMCs. Here the CDR3 reads CASSERAGASYGYTF. The CDR3 nucleotides read TGTGCCAGCTCGGAGAGGGCGGGAGCGTCCTATGGCTACACCTTC. The whole variable domain, filled in from reference TRBV7-2 and TRBJ1-2, reads GAGVSQSPSNKVTEKGKDVELRCDPISGHTALYWYRQSLGQGLEFLIYFQGNSAPDKSGLPSDRFSAERTGGSVSTLTIQRTQQEDSAVYLCASSERAGASYGYTFGSGTRLTVV.